This is a list of T cell receptor beta chains from one sample in a study of tumor and adjacent non-tumor tissue in lung cancer. TCRdb processed the multiplex PCR reads anew with MiXCR; each CDR3 protein has one entry. Among approximately 86,000 distinct CDR3 sequences, roughly two thirds were seen once, and the ten largest hold 8.5% to 10%. What was sequenced was lung tumor tissue. Receptors originate from a woman in her thirties or forties with non-small cell lung cancer. Each CDR3 is given with its conserved first and last residue. A D gene is named only where the DNA matches it firmly. Not every row has a clone size; where given, it reads once, few, many or a size class.

.	TRBV28	TRBJ1-5	once	13	CASSLPINQPQHF	TGTGCCAGCAGTTTGCCCATAAATCAGCCCCAGCATTTT
.	TRBV29-1	TRBJ1-4	.	14	CSVQTGHPNEKLVF	TGCAGCGTACAAACGGGACATCCGAATGAAAAACTGGTTTTT
.	TRBV13	TRBJ2-7	.	17	CASSLVGGIAWSYEQYF	TGTGCCAGCAGCTTAGTTGGCGGGATCGCGTGGTCATACGAGCAGTACTTC
TRBD2	TRBV11-2	TRBJ2-3	.	16	CASKPPIAGGTNTQYF	TGTGCTAGCAAGCCTCCTATAGCGGGGGGCACAAATACGCAGTATTTT
TRBD1	TRBV12-3/TRBV12-4	TRBJ1-2	once	18	CASSSGWGMGQELYGYTF	TGTGCCAGCAGCTCTGGCTGGGGGATGGGACAGGAGCTCTATGGCTACACCTTC
.	TRBV18	TRBJ2-2	.	16	CASSPTGKADTGELFF	TGTGCCAGCTCACCAACAGGGAAAGCCGACACCGGGGAGCTGTTTTTT
TRBD1	TRBV7-9	TRBJ1-2	.	14	CVSTTLWTGNSYTF	TGTGTCAGCACCACCCTTTGGACAGGGAATAGCTACACCTTC
.	TRBV11-2	TRBJ2-1	.	14	CASSLFQEWNEQIF	TGTGCCAGCAGCTTATTCCAGGAGTGGAATGAGCAGATCTTC
.	TRBV18	TRBJ2-5	.	15	CANSHSRERRETQYF	TGTGCCAACTCCCACTCCAGGGAAAGGAGGGAGACCCAGTACTTC
.	TRBV7-9	TRBJ2-5	.	11	CVSSLQGTQYF	TGTGTCAGTAGCCTCCAAGGGACCCAGTACTTC
.	TRBV12-3/TRBV12-4	TRBJ1-2	.	14	CASTTSGSGYGYTF	TGTGCCAGCACCACTTCAGGGTCTGGATATGGCTACACCTTC
.	TRBV6-5	TRBJ1-4	many	15	CASSYTTGTNEKLFF	TGTGCCAGCAGTTACACGACAGGAACTAATGAAAAACTGTTTTTT
TRBD2	TRBV29-1	TRBJ2-1	.	17	CSVGGEAKGPVGNERFF	TGTAGCGTGGGAGGGGAAGCGAAAGGGCCCGTCGGCAATGAGCGGTTCTTC
.	TRBV28	TRBJ1-5	.	15	CASSLRGGPTDTQHF	TGTGCCAGCAGTTTACGGGGGGGGCCGACAGATACGCAGCATTTT
TRBD2	TRBV5-1	TRBJ2-1	.	16	CASTLEAGGSYNEQFF	TGCGCCAGCACCTTGGAGGCGGGGGGCTCCTACAATGAGCAGTTCTTC
TRBD1	TRBV20-1	TRBJ2-5	many	16	CSARGGVLLLQETQYF	TGCAGTGCCCGAGGGGGCGTCCTCCTCCTCCAAGAGACCCAGTACTTC
.	TRBV29-1	TRBJ1-5	.	15	CSATSAGGGRNTQHF	TGCAGCGCCACGAGCGCGGGGGGGGGCAGAAATACGCAGCATTTT
TRBD1	TRBV24-1	TRBJ2-5	few	16	CATSDSGGAGIETQYF	TGTGCCACCAGTGACTCAGGGGGCGCAGGCATTGAGACCCAGTACTTC
.	TRBV6-5	TRBJ2-7	once	13	CASRPLGLYEQYF	TGTGCCAGCAGACCTCTGGGTTTATACGAGCAGTACTTC
.	TRBV29-1	TRBJ2-1	.	11	CSISSDNEKFF	TGTAGCATTTCCTCCGACAATGAGAAGTTCTTC
.	TRBV29-1	TRBJ1-2	.	11	CSILLNYDYTF	TGCAGCATCCTCCTGAACTATGACTACACCTTC
TRBD1	TRBV29-1	TRBJ2-1	once	11	CGVTTQGEKFF	TGCGGCGTTACTACACAGGGGGAGAAGTTCTTC
.	TRBV4-1	TRBJ2-1	.	17	CASSQDRGGRGVDEQFF	TGCGCCAGCAGTCAAGATCGAGGTGGGAGAGGGGTCGATGAGCAGTTCTTC
TRBD2	TRBV5-1	TRBJ2-7	.	17	CDSSFEGLAGVLNEQYF	TGCGATAGCAGCTTTGAGGGACTAGCGGGAGTTCTGAACGAGCAGTACTTC
TRBD1	TRBV12-3/TRBV12-4	TRBJ1-2	.	15	CASNPRGRGLYCYTF	TGTGCCAGCAATCCCCGGGGCAGGGGGCTATATTGCTACACCTTC
.	TRBV4-2	TRBJ1-4	once	16	CASSQYDTATNEKLFF	TGTGCCAGCAGCCAATACGATACAGCAACTAATGAAAAACTGTTTTTT
.	TRBV12-3/TRBV12-4	TRBJ1-2	.	15	CASSLTGAPIYGYTF	TGTGCCAGCAGTTTAACGGGAGCCCCTATCTATGGTTACACCTTC
.	TRBV20-1	TRBJ1-3	.	14	CCARVFTSGNTIYF	TGCTGTGCTAGGGTTTTTACTTCTGGAAACACCATATATTTT
TRBD2	TRBV6-5	TRBJ2-1	.	17	CARNRMGTSGRRNEQFF	TGTGCCAGAAACCGAATGGGGACTAGCGGGAGACGAAATGAGCAGTTCTTC